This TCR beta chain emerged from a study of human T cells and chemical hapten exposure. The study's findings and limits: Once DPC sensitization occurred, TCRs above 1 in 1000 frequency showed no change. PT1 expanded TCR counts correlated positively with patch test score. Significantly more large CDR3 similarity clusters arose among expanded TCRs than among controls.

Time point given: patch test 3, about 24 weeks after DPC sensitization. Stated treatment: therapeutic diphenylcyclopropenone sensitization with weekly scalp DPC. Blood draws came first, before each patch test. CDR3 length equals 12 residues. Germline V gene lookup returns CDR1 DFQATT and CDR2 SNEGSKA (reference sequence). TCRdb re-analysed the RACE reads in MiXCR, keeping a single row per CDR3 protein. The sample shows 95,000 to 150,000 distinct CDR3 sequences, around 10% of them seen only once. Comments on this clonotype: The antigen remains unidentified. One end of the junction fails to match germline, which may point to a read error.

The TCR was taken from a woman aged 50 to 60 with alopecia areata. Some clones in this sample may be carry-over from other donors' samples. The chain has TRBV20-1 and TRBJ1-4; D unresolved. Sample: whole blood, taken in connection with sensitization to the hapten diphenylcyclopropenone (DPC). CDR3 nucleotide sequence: TGCAGTGCTAGGCCCAATAGCGAAAAACGGTTTTTT. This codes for CSARPNSEKRFF.